The 24 T cell receptor beta chains given below trace back to one sample, sequenced in a study of cytomegalovirus exposure and HLA in healthy donors. Use of 60 Vbeta and 13 Jbeta primers characterized the PCR. Using immunoSEQ multiplex PCR, the repertoire was profiled, and TCRdb retains in-frame clones only, with some absent. The sample yields approximately 120,000 clones, over 75% seen once. Material for sequencing was PBMCs. These receptors all come from a man over 45 in good health and CMV-seronegative.

This clone has a handful of counts. The chain is built from TRBV6-5 and TRBJ2-7; 7 nucleotides match TRBD2. This CDR3 is 12 amino acids long. J lost 6 bases, V lost 5 bases, and 4 bases had no gene match. The V gene's germline CDR1 is MNHEY and CDR2 SVGAGI. CDR3 loop: CASSTGGGEQYF. The DNA of the CDR3 is TGTGCCAGCAGTACGGGGGGAGGCGAGCAGTACTTC.

This clone has only a few counts. The V gene is TRBV27, the J gene TRBJ2-1, with 9 bases fitting TRBD1. The CDR3 length is 14 residues. Losses at the gene ends were 3 bases for V and 5 bases for J; bases not matched to a gene: 2. Germline CDR1 MNHEY, CDR2 SMNVEV (reference sequence). The CDR3 is CASSLDRGNNEQFF. CDR3 bases: TGTGCCAGCAGTTTGGACAGGGGAAACAATGAGCAGTTCTTC.

In this sample, this clone turned up a few times. The rearrangement links TRBV12-5 to TRBJ2-2; no clear D. Germline V CDR1 and CDR2: LGHNT, FRNRAP. The CDR3 is made up of 14 amino acids. V was cut by 7 bases and J by 0 bases, with 9 bases left in between. CDR3 amino acids: CASASLANTGELFF. CDR3 DNA: TGTGCTAGTGCCTCCCTAGCGAACACCGGGGAGCTGTTTTTT.

The V and J genes are TRBV10-2 and TRBJ1-3, with D possibly TRBD1 on 6 matching bases. The CDR3 runs to 13 residues. Per germline, CDR1 WSHSY and CDR2 SAAADI. V lost 8 bases and J lost 2, with 10 bases in between. For the CDR3, the DNA is TGCGCCAGCGCAGGGGACGCTGGAAACACCATATATTTT. It yields the protein CASAGDAGNTIYF.

The rearrangement uses TRBV19 and TRBJ2-1, with D possibly matching TRBD2 (6 bases). The CDR3 totals 15 residues. CDR1 is LNHDA, CDR2 SQIVND, per germline (reference sequence). V was trimmed by 6 bases and J by 0 bases, leaving 12 bases between them. As DNA, the CDR3 is TGTGCCAGTAGAGAAATAGCGGTCTCCTACAATGAGCAGTTCTTC. As protein: CASREIAVSYNEQFF.

V is TRBV29-1 and J is TRBJ2-7; a weak D match, TRBD2 (6 bases). Germline assignment: CDR1 SQVTM and CDR2 ANQGSEA. V was cut by 7 bases and J by 5 bases, with 15 bases left in between. The CDR3 is 12 residues long. This chain's CDR3 is CSARGWGDEQYF. For the CDR3, the DNA is TGCAGCGCCCGAGGGTGGGGGGACGAGCAGTACTTC.

This clone was seen a few times. The rearrangement links TRBV5-1 to TRBJ1-1; the D gene is possibly TRBD1 (6 bases). This CDR3 region has 13 residues. V dropped 8 bases and J dropped 4 bases, with 15 bases sitting between them. Germline lookup yields CDR1 SGHRS and CDR2 YFSETQ. The CDR3 region is CASRTVRSTEAFF. CDR3 bases: TGCGCCAGTCGGACAGTCAGGAGCACTGAAGCTTTCTTT.

The V gene is TRBV6-1, the J gene TRBJ2-7, with 7 bases identical to TRBD1. Trimming at V came to 7 bases and at J to 4 bases, leaving 10 bases not matched to a gene. The CDR3 is 14 residues long. Germline CDR1 is MNHNS and CDR2 is SASEGT. Here the CDR3 reads CASNGGDSLYEQYF. The CDR3, as DNA: TGTGCCAGCAATGGTGGGGACAGCCTTTACGAGCAGTACTTC.

The gene calls are TRBV2 and TRBJ2-3, with D perhaps matching TRBD2 (6 bases). V lost 4 bases and J 1 base, leaving 24 bases between the germline ends. The CDR3 consists of 19 residues. Germline assignment: CDR1 SNHLY and CDR2 FYNNEI. As DNA, the CDR3 is TGTGCCAGCAGTGGGCCCTCCGGGAGTGGTCTTTCAGGCACAGATACGCAGTATTTT. Translated, it gives CASSGPSGSGLSGTDTQYF.

This clone was counted a single time. The gene calls are TRBV15 and TRBJ2-2, with 10 nucleotides matching TRBD1. Germline assignment: CDR1 LNHNV and CDR2 YYDKDF (reference sequence). The CDR3 runs to 16 residues. V gave up 3 bases and J gave up 4 bases; unmatched junction bases: 5. The CDR3 DNA is TGTGCCACCAGCAGCACCGGGACAGGGGCCACCGGGGAGCTGTTTTTT. It yields the protein CATSSTGTGATGELFF.

The V gene is TRBV5-4, the J gene TRBJ2-5; TRBD2 aligns across 12 bases. J gave up 4 bases and V 4 bases, and 8 bases lay outside the gene matches. The germline V gene encodes CDR1 SGHNT and CDR2 YYREEE (reference sequence). This CDR3 comprises 16 residues. The DNA for the CDR3 is TGTGCCAGCAGCCCCTACCTAGCGGGAGGGCGAGAGACCCAGTACTTC. This encodes CASSPYLAGGRETQYF.

The chain has TRBV27 and TRBJ2-1; 11 bases line up with TRBD2. V trimming: 4 bases; J trimming: 7 bases; junction bases outside the gene matches: 6. The CDR3 is 15 amino acids. The germline V gene has CDR1 MNHEY and CDR2 SMNVEV (reference sequence). CDR3 DNA sequence: TGTGCCAGCAGTTACAGCCTAGCGGGAGGAAATGAGCAGTTCTTC. Its protein product is CASSYSLAGGNEQFF.

The rearrangement joins TRBV6-5 to TRBJ2-4, with a possible D match to TRBD1 (6 bases). Germline V gene data show CDR1 as MNHEY and CDR2 as SVGAGI. The CDR3 extends over 15 amino acids. V was shortened by 6 bases and J by 2 bases, with 14 bases between the two germline ends. CDR3 in amino acids: CASSGGQRTKNIQYF. In DNA, the CDR3 is TGTGCCAGCAGCGGAGGACAGAGGACCAAAAACATTCAGTACTTC.

This rearrangement joins TRBV28 to TRBJ1-2, with 7 bases lining up with TRBD1. This CDR3 is built from 14 residues. After removal of 3 bases from V and 4 bases from J, the junction contained 5 bases not matched to a gene. CDR1 MDHEN and CDR2 SYDVKM come from the germline V gene. In nucleotides, the CDR3 is TGTGCCAGCAGTTTGTTAGGGGGCAGCTATGGCTACACCTTC. Encoded protein: CASSLLGGSYGYTF.

This rearrangement joins TRBV11-2 to TRBJ2-1, with TRBD1 identical over 8 bases. This CDR3 comprises 15 residues. V lost 3 bases, J lost 6 bases, and 7 bases stayed unmatched. Germline V lookup: CDR1 SGHAT, CDR2 FQNNGV. CDR3 sequence: CASSLGQAEINEQFF. CDR3 DNA sequence: TGTGCCAGCAGCTTGGGACAGGCAGAAATCAATGAGCAGTTCTTC.

The chain carries TRBV5-1 and TRBJ2-3; the D gene is possibly TRBD2 (6 bases). CDR3 length equals 15 residues. V was clipped by 5 bases and J by 0 bases, with 13 bases between them. Germline CDR1 reads SGHRS; CDR2 reads YFSETQ. The chain's CDR3 is CASRRTGTSTDTQYF. In DNA, the CDR3 is TGCGCCAGCAGGAGGACTGGGACTAGCACAGATACGCAGTATTTT.

This clone was counted a few times. The rearrangement links TRBV7-2 to TRBJ2-2; D might be TRBD1 (5 bases). V lost 4 bases and J 5 bases, leaving 11 bases between the germline ends. The CDR3 totals 14 residues. Germline V CDR1 and CDR2: SGHTA, FQGNSA. CDR3 protein: CASSSTQVTGELFF. DNA of the CDR3: TGTGCCAGCAGCTCCACACAGGTTACCGGGGAGCTGTTTTTT.

This chain joins TRBV18 and TRBJ1-1; tentative D call: TRBD1 (5 bases). CDR3 length: 14 amino acids. The V and J ends lost 3 bases and 5 bases respectively, with 13 bases between them. Per the germline V gene, CDR1 is KGHSH and CDR2 is LQKENI. CDR3 bases: TGTGCCAGCTCACCGCCGGGACTAGGGACTGAAGCTTTCTTT. It encodes CASSPPGLGTEAFF.

The chain carries TRBV5-4 and TRBJ2-3; perhaps TRBD2 as D (5 bases). CDR1 and CDR2 from the germline V gene are SGHNT and YYREEE (reference sequence). The CDR3 is made up of 14 amino acids. V lost 2 bases and J lost 10, with 17 bases in between. Here the CDR3 reads CASSLIGNREAQYF. The CDR3 bases are TGTGCCAGCAGCTTAATTGGAAACCGGGAAGCGCAGTATTTT.

This sequence joins TRBV2 and TRBJ1-5; no clear D. Germline CDR1 SNHLY, CDR2 FYNNEI. CDR3 length: 14 residues. Trimming pared 2 bases from V and 0 bases from J, leaving 5 bases between. The CDR3 DNA follows: TGTGCCAGCAGTGAATTAGATAGCAATCAGCCCCAGCATTTT. It encodes CASSELDSNQPQHF.

The J gene is TRBJ1-2, the V gene TRBV9; 8 nucleotides agree with TRBD1. CDR1 SGDLS and CDR2 YYNGEE come from the germline V gene. CDR3 length equals 15 residues. V shed 0 bases, J shed 3 bases, and the junction held 4 bases outside the gene matches. CDR3 nucleotide sequence: TGTGCCAGCAGCGTAGAGGCAGGGGGCGACTATGGCTACACCTTC. Its translation: CASSVEAGGDYGYTF.

This chain links TRBV7-2 with TRBJ1-1, with a weak D call TRBD1 (6 bases). The length of the CDR3 is 15 residues. The germline CDR1 and CDR2 sequences are SGHTA and FQGNSA. Trimming removed 4 bases at V and 4 bases at J, with 16 bases between. The CDR3 region has the DNA TGTGCCAGCAGCTCAACAGGGAGGGGGGGCACTGAAGCTTTCTTT. Protein sequence: CASSSTGRGGTEAFF.

The chain couples TRBV5-1 to TRBJ2-5; perhaps TRBD2 as D (6 bases). V lost 3 bases, J lost 0 bases, and 9 bases lay in between. Germline V lookup: CDR1 SGHRS, CDR2 YFSETQ. CDR3 length: 14 amino acids. This chain's CDR3 is CASSWDSDQETQYF. The CDR3 bases are TGCGCCAGCAGCTGGGACTCAGACCAAGAGACCCAGTACTTC.

This clone was seen once. The V call is TRBV5-1, the J call TRBJ2-3; a possible D gene is TRBD2 (6 bases). The CDR3 extends over 14 amino acids. Trimming removed 4 bases from V and 2 bases from J, with 11 bases in between. The germline V gene encodes CDR1 SGHRS and CDR2 YFSETQ. CDR3 protein: CASSPGEVTDTQYF. In DNA, the CDR3 is TGCGCCAGCAGCCCTGGGGAGGTCACAGATACGCAGTATTTT.